Listed here are 6 T cell receptor beta chains from one sample, sequenced in a study of shared T cell receptors in the human thymus. Libraries were prepared by immunoSEQ multiplex PCR; TCRdb keeps only in-frame clonotypes and omits some of them. The data contain more than 550,000 clones, 80% to 90% of them seen just once; the ten biggest clones take up 0.009% to 0.0095%. Another study also made use of these data, one on human thymus T cells.

Input material: thymocytes. The receptors derive from a boy less than two years old with a congenital heart defect.

The genes are TRBV7-8 and TRBJ2-1, with 16 bases lining up with TRBD2. The CDR3 sequence is 18 residues long. The trim removed 5 bases at V and 6 bases at J, leaving 10 bases unmatched. Germline CDR1 is SGHVS and CDR2 is FQNEAQ. The CDR3: CASSPHPGTSGGANEQFF. As DNA, the CDR3 is TGTGCCAGCAGCCCCCACCCCGGGACTAGCGGGGGGGCCAATGAGCAGTTCTTC. The full variable domain, with the rest looked up from reference TRBV7-8 and TRBJ2-1, is GAGVSQSPRYKVAKRGQDVALRCDPISGHVSLFWYQQALGQGPEFLTYFQNEAQLDKSGLPSDRFFAERPEGSVSTLKIQRTQQEDSAVYLCASSPHPGTSGGANEQFFGPGTRLTVL.

This sequence joins TRBV4-1 and TRBJ2-7, with D possibly matching TRBD2 (7 bases). The CDR3 contains 17 residues. The germline V gene encodes CDR1 MGHRA and CDR2 YSYEKL. V gave up 1 base and J gave up 3 bases, with 19 bases separating them. CDR3 bases: TGCGCCAGCAGCCAAGTACCGGGGGGCGCTCCTAACTACGAGCAGTACTTC. The encoded protein is CASSQVPGGAPNYEQYF.

Turning to this clone: Other DNA sequences in the sample encode the same CDR3. This sequence joins TRBV27 and TRBJ1-5; maybe TRBD1 (6 bases). Germline loops: CDR1 MNHEY, CDR2 SMNVEV (reference sequence). Trimming left V 8 bases short and J 2 bases short, with 13 bases between. The CDR3 contains 14 residues. The CDR3 loop reads CASSGRGGNQPQHF. CDR3 nucleotides: TGTGCCAGCTCAGGGAGGGGGGGCAATCAGCCCCAGCATTTT.

The chain uses TRBV4-3 and TRBJ1-2, with D uncertain. The V gene lost 0 bases and the J gene lost 0 bases, with 14 bases spanning the gap. Germline V gene lookup returns CDR1 LGHNA and CDR2 YSLEER. The length of the CDR3 is 17 residues. CDR3 bases: TGCGCCAGCAGCCAAGATGGAACAGATCTCCCTAACTATGGCTACACCTTC. This codes for CASSQDGTDLPNYGYTF.

CDR3 loop: CASSLNVRARQPQHF. In DNA form, the CDR3 reads TGTGCCAGCAGCTTAAATGTCAGGGCCCGTCAGCCCCAGCATTTT. This chain links TRBV5-8 with TRBJ1-5; weak D call: TRBD1 (5 bases). Looked up from germline, CDR1 is SGHTS and CDR2 is YDEGEE. With 2 bases removed from V and 6 bases from J, the gap between germline ends came to 15 bases. CDR3 size: 15 residues.

The DNA for the CDR3 is TGTGCCAGCAGTGCTCGTGGGGGGGGACACGGTGAAGCTTTCTTT. Translating gives CASSARGGGHGEAFF. V usage is TRBV25-1 and J usage is TRBJ1-1, with a weak D call TRBD1 (6 bases). V gave up 4 bases and J gave up 7 bases, with 19 bases separating them. Germline CDR1 and CDR2: MGHDK and SYGVNS. The CDR3 has 15 amino acids. The full variable domain, rest sourced from reference TRBV25-1 and TRBJ1-1, is EADIYQTPRYLVIGTGKKITLECSQTMGHDKMYWYQQDPGMELHLIHYSYGVNSTEKGDLSSESTVSRIRTEHFPLTLESARPSHTSQYLCASSARGGGHGEAFFGQGTRLTVV.